A selection of T cell receptor beta chains follows, all from one sample in a study of T cells in Graves' hyperthyroidism and ophthalmopathy. From the multiplex PCR reads, TCRdb called clonotypes with MiXCR, one entry per CDR3 protein. The table includes more than 500,000 distinct CDR3 sequences, 15% to 20% detected once. Input material: blood. The receptor source for this set is a woman aged 25 to 45 with Graves' hyperthyroidism. The CDR3 runs from the conserved cysteine through the conserved F or W. The D gene is left open where the match is weak. Clone size is shown for a subset of rows, as once, few, many or a class of expanded clone.

cdr3_length,j_call,d_call,clone_size,v_call,cdr3_aa,cdr3_nt
15,TRBJ2-4,.,many,TRBV28,CASSSPGGPKNIQYF,TGTGCCAGCAGTTCCCCCGGGGGTCCCAAAAACATTCAGTACTTC
15,TRBJ2-3,.,few,TRBV6-2/TRBV6-3,CASSRDTPGTDTQYF,TGTGCCAGCAGTAGGGACACCCCGGGGACAGATACGCAGTATTTT
13,TRBJ2-7,.,.,TRBV27,CASSFSRAKEQYF,TGTGCCAGCAGTTTTAGCAGGGCTAAAGAGCAGTACTTC
16,TRBJ2-1,.,many,TRBV12-5,CASGLVLGQLYNEQFF,TGTGCTAGTGGTTTGGTACTCGGGCAGCTCTACAATGAGCAGTTCTTC
12,TRBJ1-2,.,many,TRBV2,CASSFGVYGYTF,TGTGCCAGCAGTTTTGGGGTTTATGGCTACACCTTC
14,TRBJ2-1,TRBD2,many,TRBV27,CASSGTSANNEQFF,TGTGCCAGCAGCGGGACTAGCGCCAACAATGAGCAGTTCTTC
17,TRBJ2-1,.,many,TRBV11-1,CASSLKHARVGNNEQFF,TGTGCCAGCAGCTTAAAGCATGCCCGGGTAGGGAACAATGAGCAGTTCTTC
14,TRBJ2-3,.,many,TRBV7-2,CASSPGTAIGTQYF,TGTGCCAGCAGCCCCGGGACGGCTATTGGTACGCAGTATTTT
12,TRBJ2-7,.,.,TRBV4-1,CASSQERGEQYF,TGCGCCAGCAGCCAAGAAAGGGGCGAGCAGTACTTC
12,TRBJ2-7,.,many,TRBV30,CAWSTGGDEQYF,TGTGCCTGGAGTACAGGAGGGGACGAGCAGTACTTC
16,TRBJ2-3,.,.,TRBV5-1,CASSSGNPAGTDTQYF,TGCGCCAGCAGCTCGGGAAACCCCGCCGGCACAGATACGCAGTATTTT
18,TRBJ2-1,TRBD2,few,TRBV7-2,CASSLVSLRLAGNNEQFF,TGTGCCAGCAGCTTAGTATCTTTACGACTAGCGGGAAACAATGAGCAGTTCTTC
13,TRBJ1-2,TRBD1,many,TRBV6-1,CASSVGQRNGYTF,TGTGCCAGCAGCGTGGGACAGCGGAATGGCTACACCTTC
13,TRBJ1-5,.,.,TRBV12-3/TRBV12-4,CATSGTYNQPQHF,TGTGCCACCTCCGGGACTTACAATCAGCCCCAGCATTTT
11,TRBJ2-5,.,many,TRBV6-1,CASTREETQYF,TGTGCCAGCACGAGGGAAGAGACCCAGTACTTC
14,TRBJ2-7,TRBD2,many,TRBV5-6,CASSSGTSDYEQYF,TGTGCCAGCAGCTCCGGGACTAGCGACTACGAGCAGTACTTC
16,TRBJ1-3,.,many,TRBV28,CASSFGGSSSGNTIYF,TGTGCCAGCAGTTTTGGGGGTTCGAGCTCTGGAAACACCATATATTTT
11,TRBJ2-5,TRBD1,many,TRBV29-1,CSVLQGVRQYF,TGCAGCGTTTTACAGGGGGTACGCCAGTACTTC
15,TRBJ2-7,TRBD1,few,TRBV6-2/TRBV6-3,CASSYWPGGEYEQYF,TGTGCCAGCAGTTATTGGCCAGGGGGCGAGTACGAGCAGTACTTC
13,TRBJ2-4,TRBD1,few,TRBV7-2,CASRQGAKNIQYF,TGTGCCAGCAGACAGGGGGCCAAAAACATTCAGTACTTC
13,TRBJ2-7,.,few,TRBV5-6,CASSWRQAYEQYF,TGTGCCAGCAGCTGGAGACAGGCCTACGAGCAGTACTTC
14,TRBJ2-7,TRBD1,.,TRBV7-2,CASSSRGTGFEQYF,TGTGCCAGCAGCTCGCGGGGGACAGGGTTCGAGCAGTACTTC
17,TRBJ2-3,.,few,TRBV7-6,CASSSPGGGGPIDTQYF,TGTGCCAGCAGCTCGCCAGGGGGGGGAGGGCCCATAGATACGCAGTATTTT
13,TRBJ2-1,.,.,TRBV18,CASSPWDPNEQFF,TGTGCCAGCTCACCATGGGATCCCAATGAGCAGTTCTTC
13,TRBJ2-7,.,many,TRBV28,CASSVRGRYEQYF,TGTGCCAGCAGTGTACGTGGGCGCTACGAGCAGTACTTC
14,TRBJ2-5,.,few,TRBV5-1,CASSSAGFEETQYF,TGCGCCAGCAGCTCGGCAGGGTTCGAAGAGACCCAGTACTTC
17,TRBJ2-7,TRBD1,many,TRBV5-1,CASSLAQTRDRSYEQYF,TGCGCCAGCAGCTTGGCCCAAACCCGGGACAGATCCTACGAGCAGTACTTC
15,TRBJ1-5,TRBD1,.,TRBV2,CASRTQGASNQPQHF,TGTGCCAGCAGGACACAGGGGGCTAGCAATCAGCCCCAGCATTTT
15,TRBJ2-3,.,few,TRBV7-2,CASRVMSASIDTQYF,TGTGCCAGCAGGGTTATGTCGGCTAGCATAGATACGCAGTATTTT
14,TRBJ2-7,.,few,TRBV3-1,CASSQEKGRDEQYF,TGTGCCAGCAGCCAAGAGAAGGGGCGCGACGAGCAGTACTTC
13,TRBJ2-2,.,many,TRBV2,CASSTGLEGELFF,TGTGCCAGCAGTACAGGGTTAGAAGGGGAGCTGTTTTTT
15,TRBJ2-1,TRBD2,many,TRBV7-2,CASSLGGLVASEQFF,TGTGCCAGCAGCCTTGGGGGACTAGTGGCCTCCGAGCAGTTCTTC
15,TRBJ2-2,TRBD2,.,TRBV11-3,CASSPPGLTTGELFF,TGTGCCAGCAGCCCCCCGGGACTAACAACCGGGGAGCTGTTTTTT
11,TRBJ1-1,.,many,TRBV20-1,CSARELTKAFF,TGCAGTGCTAGAGAACTAACCAAAGCTTTCTTT
14,TRBJ1-1,TRBD1,.,TRBV6-5,CASRYGTENTEAFF,TGTGCCAGCAGATATGGGACAGAGAACACTGAAGCTTTCTTT
14,TRBJ2-7,TRBD2,.,TRBV9,CASRPISGRSEQYF,TGTGCCAGCAGACCCATTAGCGGGAGATCTGAGCAGTACTTC
15,TRBJ1-6,.,many,TRBV28,CASSKGGRVRSPLHF,TGTGCCAGCAGCAAGGGGGGGAGGGTACGTTCACCCCTCCACTTT
11,TRBJ1-1,.,many,TRBV12-3/TRBV12-4,CASSFGDQAFF,TGTGCCAGCAGTTTTGGGGACCAAGCTTTCTTT
13,TRBJ1-2,.,many,TRBV6-1,CASSYSADYGYTF,TGTGCCAGCAGCTATAGCGCGGACTATGGCTACACCTTC
16,TRBJ1-1,TRBD1,many,TRBV12-3/TRBV12-4,CASSSLPGQGATEAFF,TGTGCCAGCAGTTCTCTCCCGGGACAGGGTGCCACTGAAGCTTTCTTT
14,TRBJ1-1,.,many,TRBV20-1,CSATMPTGNTEAFF,TGCAGTGCTACGATGCCGACAGGGAACACTGAAGCTTTCTTT
12,TRBJ1-2,.,few,TRBV5-6,CASSLGTRGETF,TGTGCCAGCAGCTTGGGCACTCGGGGCGAGACCTTC